Described below is a single T cell receptor (beta chain) sequence and its context. This sample is drawn from a study of blood T cells in healthy people across ages. All donors came from Russia, were Caucasian and healthy, and spanned ages roughly 6 to 100. Sample-barcoded 5' priming and a J-beta primer mix drove a second PCR of about 7 to 12 cycles. TCRdb re-analysed the 5' RACE reads in MiXCR, keeping a single row per CDR3 protein. The sample shows under 1,100,000 distinct CDR3 sequences, almost 25% of them seen only once. These same records also appear under a second study, on T cells of mothers and their children.

The receptor comes from a girl aged 2 to 9 in good health. The sample taken for sequencing was blood.

In DNA form, the CDR3 reads TGCGCCAGCAGCCAAAAACCTCAAGAGACCCAGTACTTC. It encodes CASSQKPQETQYF. This chain connects TRBV4-3 to TRBJ2-5; no reliable D call. The CDR3 runs 13 residues. Trimming stripped 2 bases from V and 2 bases from J, with 6 bases between. Germline V gene sequence: CDR1 LGHNA, CDR2 YSLEER.